This TCR beta chain was obtained from a study of T cells in Graves' hyperthyroidism and ophthalmopathy. Authors of the study amplified TCR beta CDR3 regions from RNA transcripts. The HTBI primer set served for first-round RT-PCR of the TCR CDR3. TCRdb re-called the multiplex PCR reads through MiXCR, storing one row per CDR3 protein. The sample has some 250,000 distinct CDR3 sequences; approximately 15% are singletons. Whole-study results and caveats: In blood, most of the thyroid clonotypes expanded above 0.001 were also present.

J lost 7 bases, V lost 1 base, and 5 bases had no gene match. Germline-derived CDR1 and CDR2 are GTSNPN and SVGIG (reference sequence). There are 14 residues in the CDR3. Exclusion of patients followed from uncontrolled infection, other autoimmune disease, pregnancy or lactation. It was less than 13 ml of fresh peripheral blood that supplied the PBMCs. This clonotype was seen many times. The antigen is not known. The clonotype was recovered from a woman between 35 and 50 years old with Graves' hyperthyroidism that later progressed to Graves' ophthalmopathy. Sequencing was performed on blood. The chain employs TRBV30 and TRBJ2-1, with 9 bases that match TRBD2. This CDR3 is CAWSGGREGNEQFF. The CDR3 DNA is TGTGCCTGGAGTGGCGGGCGGGAGGGAAATGAGCAGTTCTTC. Full variable domain (outside the CDR3, taken from reference TRBV30 and TRBJ2-1): SQTIHQWPATLVQPVGSPLSLECTVEGTSNPNLYWYRQAAGRGLQLLFYSVGIGQISSEVPQNLSASRPQDRQFILSSKKLLLSDSGFYLCAWSGGREGNEQFFGPGTRLTVL.